This record covers a single T cell receptor (beta chain). The protocol was immunoSEQ multiplex PCR, while the TCRdb copy is restricted to in-frame clones and leaves out a portion. The sample has roughly 320,000 clones, roughly nine tenths seen once; the top ten hold over 1.5%. This entry comes from a study of blood T cell repertoires in COVID-19. Enrolled during active infection, Seattle patients were then followed longitudinally. After removal of 3 bases from V and 2 bases from J, the junction contained 5 bases not matched to a gene. This CDR3 spans 17 amino acids. Germline V gene lookup returns CDR1 SGHTA and CDR2 FQGNSA.

The sequenced sample consisted of peripheral blood. This chain uses TRBV7-2 with TRBJ2-3, with 13 bases lining up with TRBD2. This TCR was sampled from a woman in her thirties with COVID-19, enrolled during active disease. Here the CDR3 reads CASSLGLAGRTTDTQYF. CDR3 bases: TGTGCCAGCAGCTTGGGACTAGCGGGGAGAACCACAGATACGCAGTATTTT.